Listed here are 25 T cell receptor beta chains from one sample, sequenced in a study of control samples from healthy donors and cancer patients. Sequencing was performed with immunoSEQ multiplex PCR; in TCRdb, only in-frame clones are kept and a portion is missing. The top ten clones hold roughly 15% of a sample with more than 65,000 clones, approximately 80% of them seen once. Specimen: blood. These receptors originate from a man between 45 and 60 years old in good health.

The chain links TRBV29-1 to TRBJ2-7, with 11 positions matching TRBD2. Per germline, CDR1 SQVTM and CDR2 ANQGSEA. V was clipped by 6 bases and J by 0 bases; unmatched bases: 13. The CDR3 is made up of 17 amino acids. This CDR3 is CSVVRASGRPSSYEQYF. The CDR3 bases are TGCAGCGTCGTAAGGGCTAGCGGGAGGCCCAGCTCCTACGAGCAGTACTTC.

The rearrangement links TRBV19 to TRBJ1-1; D uncertain. The V end was cut by 8 bases, the J end by 2 bases, with 12 bases between. The germline V gene encodes CDR1 LNHDA and CDR2 SQIVND (reference sequence). This CDR3 has 13 residues. The chain's CDR3 is CASPPGVNTEAFF. The CDR3 region has the DNA TGTGCCAGTCCCCCGGGAGTCAACACTGAAGCTTTCTTT.

The rearrangement links TRBV28 to TRBJ1-5, with unresolved D. The ends were cut back, 9 bases at V and 3 bases at J, with 12 bases in the middle. The V gene's germline CDR1 is MDHEN and CDR2 SYDVKM. The CDR3 consists of 13 residues. The CDR3 region has the DNA TGTGCCAGTGGGAGGACCCTCAATCAGCCCCAGCATTTT. Its translation is CASGRTLNQPQHF. Supplemented by reference TRBV28 and TRBJ1-5, the full variable domain reads DVKVTQSSRYLVKRTGEKVFLECVQDMDHENMFWYRQDPGLGLRLIYFSYDVKMKEKGDIPEGYSVSREKKERFSLILESASTNQTSMYLCASGRTLNQPQHFGDGTRLSIL.

V usage is TRBV7-3 and J usage is TRBJ1-1, with 8 bases that match TRBD1. In germline, CDR1 is SGHTA, CDR2 FQGTGA. The CDR3 runs 15 residues. J gave up 0 bases and V 3 bases, and 3 bases lay outside the gene matches. DNA for the CDR3: TGTGCCAGCAGCTTGGGACAGGCGATGAACACTGAAGCTTTCTTT. It specifies CASSLGQAMNTEAFF.

J is TRBJ1-6 and V is TRBV7-8; D remains unclear. The CDR3 totals 12 residues. Germline-derived CDR1 and CDR2 are SGHVS and FQNEAQ. V gave up 6 bases and J gave up 7 bases, with 7 bases separating them. CDR3 nucleotides: TGTGCCAGCAGTCCTGACAATTCACCCCTCCACTTT. Its protein is CASSPDNSPLHF.

This chain joins TRBV13 and TRBJ1-5; 7 bases are shared with TRBD1. The ends lost 3 bases at V and 4 bases at J; junction bases unmatched: 9. The CDR3 totals 16 residues. CDR1 is PRHDT, CDR2 FYEKMQ, per germline (reference sequence). Here the CDR3 reads CASSFRGGLGNQPQHF. CDR3 nucleotide sequence: TGTGCCAGCAGCTTCAGGGGGGGGCTTGGAAATCAGCCCCAGCATTTT.

This sequence joins TRBV18 and TRBJ2-1; D not certain. Trimming cost V 0 bases and J 7 bases, with 7 bases left between them. The CDR3 consists of 13 residues. Germline CDR1 and CDR2: KGHSH and LQKENI. The CDR3 DNA is TGTGCCAGCTCACCACCACACCTAAATGAGCAGTTCTTC. Its protein is CASSPPHLNEQFF.

This chain joins TRBV7-3 and TRBJ1-1, with 8 positions matching TRBD1. The CDR3 extends over 13 amino acids. CDR1 and CDR2 from the germline V gene are SGHTA and FQGTGA. V dropped 5 bases and J dropped 8; count of bases not matched to a gene: 7. The CDR3 DNA follows: TGTGCCAGCAGCCAGGGGGCAGGGTTAGAAGCTTTCTTT. This gives the protein CASSQGAGLEAFF. Full variable domain (rest looked up from reference TRBV7-3 and TRBJ1-1): GAGVSQTPSNKVTEKGKYVELRCDPISGHTALYWYRQSLGQGPEFLIYFQGTGAADDSGLPNDRFFAVRPEGSVSTLKIQRTERGDSAVYLCASSQGAGLEAFFGQGTRLTVV.

V and J are TRBV7-9 and TRBJ2-2; 11 bases line up with TRBD2. The CDR3 runs 17 residues. Trimming removed 10 bases from V and 3 bases from J; junction bases left unmatched: 13. CDR1 is SEHNR, CDR2 FQNEAQ, per germline (reference sequence). Here the CDR3 DNA reads TGTGCCATCTTCAAAACTAGCGGGAGTCGGTACACCGGGGAGCTGTTTTTT. Encoded protein: CAIFKTSGSRYTGELFF.

The chain combines TRBV18 with TRBJ1-1; no definite D call. Germline lookup yields CDR1 KGHSH and CDR2 LQKENI. Trimming left V 6 bases short and J 3 bases short, with 11 bases between. The CDR3 is 13 amino acids. The DNA of the CDR3 is TGTGCCAGCTCGGCTAACATCTACACTGAAGCTTTCTTT. Its translation is CASSANIYTEAFF. Full variable domain (missing parts from reference TRBV18 and TRBJ1-1): NAGVMQNPRHLVRRRGQEARLRCSPMKGHSHVYWYRQLPEEGLKFMVYLQKENIIDESGMPKERFSAEFPKEGPSILRIQQVVRGDSAAYFCASSANIYTEAFFGQGTRLTVV.

This clone was counted a few times. The chain joins TRBV29-1 to TRBJ2-6; D remains ambiguous. V lost 5 bases and J lost 1, with 9 bases in between. The CDR3 runs 14 residues. Germline V gene lookup returns CDR1 SQVTM and CDR2 ANQGSEA. CDR3 loop: CSVLKASGANVLTF. The CDR3 DNA reads TGCAGCGTTCTCAAGGCATCTGGGGCCAACGTCCTGACTTTC.

The V call is TRBV18, the J call TRBJ1-3; TRBD1 aligns across 7 bases. Per the germline V gene, CDR1 is KGHSH and CDR2 is LQKENI. The J segment lost 0 bases and the V segment lost 4 bases, leaving 3 bases of the junction unmatched. The CDR3 contains 15 residues. CDR3 residues: CASSLRDSSGNTIYF. In nucleotides, the CDR3 is TGTGCCAGCTCACTCCGGGACAGCTCTGGAAACACCATATATTTT.

The chain is built from TRBV3-1 (or the pseudogene TRBV3-2) and TRBJ2-4; D is undetermined. This CDR3 contains 15 residues. V lost 3 bases, J lost 1 base, and 10 bases lay in between. Germline CDR1 reads LGHDT; CDR2 reads YNNKEL (reference sequence). This chain's CDR3 is CASSHGDSAKNIQYF. The CDR3 bases are TGTGCCAGCAGCCATGGGGATTCGGCCAAAAACATTCAGTACTTC.

This clone was detected a few times. The sample carries other DNA sequences with the same CDR3. The chain has TRBV7-9 and TRBJ2-3; TRBD2 is a possible D gene (5 bases). This CDR3 has 14 amino acids. The V gene lost 3 bases and the J gene lost 2 bases, with 9 bases spanning the gap. The germline CDR1 and CDR2 sequences are SEHNR and FQNEAQ (reference sequence). Written as DNA, the CDR3 is TGTGCCAGCAGCTTTACGGGAAACACAGATACGCAGTATTTT. It is translated as CASSFTGNTDTQYF.

The V and J genes are TRBV3-1 (or the pseudogene TRBV3-2) and TRBJ2-3; 9 bases match TRBD2. CDR3 length: 19 residues. Trimming removed 4 bases from V and 3 bases from J; junction bases left unmatched: 17. Germline CDR1 is LGHDT and CDR2 is YNNKEL (reference sequence). Written as DNA, the CDR3 is TGTGCCAGCAGCCCCTCCCCCATTTGGCGGGAGGGCCATACAGATACGCAGTATTTT. Its protein product is CASSPSPIWREGHTDTQYF.

V and J are TRBV15 and TRBJ1-5; D call uncertain. Per the germline V gene, CDR1 is LNHNV and CDR2 is YYDKDF (reference sequence). The CDR3 consists of 17 residues. Trimming left V 1 base short and J 1 base short, with 14 bases between. The CDR3 nucleotides are TGTGCCACCAGCAGAGGAGGAGCCCGGGCAAGCAATCAGCCCCAGCATTTT. As protein: CATSRGGARASNQPQHF.

This chain uses TRBV2 with TRBJ2-5; D perhaps matches TRBD2 (5 bases). The CDR3 has 12 amino acids. Germline CDR1 SNHLY, CDR2 FYNNEI. V lost 4 bases and J lost 5, with 8 bases in between. The CDR3 region has the DNA TGTGCCAGCAGTGGAGGGATCGAGACCCAGTACTTC. Encoded protein: CASSGGIETQYF.

V usage is TRBV11-3 and J usage is TRBJ2-5; D possibly uses TRBD1 or TRBD2 (5 bases each). The V end was cut by 5 bases, the J end by 5 bases, with 15 bases between. The length of the CDR3 is 14 residues. In germline, CDR1 is SGHNT, CDR2 YENEEA. This CDR3 reads CASSLRDPRETQYF. The CDR3 region has the DNA TGTGCCAGCAGCCTCCGGGACCCGAGGGAGACCCAGTACTTC.

This chain joins TRBV6-5 and TRBJ2-1, with 7 bases identical to TRBD1. J was trimmed by 3 bases and V by 0 bases; bases with no gene match: 2. Germline values: CDR1 MNHEY, CDR2 SVGAGI. This CDR3 spans 15 amino acids. CDR3 bases: TGTGCCAGCAGTTACTCGACAGGGCTCTACAATGAGCAGTTCTTC. Its protein product is CASSYSTGLYNEQFF.

This chain links TRBV5-1 with TRBJ2-5; no clear D gene. This CDR3 is built from 14 residues. Germline-derived CDR1 and CDR2 are SGHRS and YFSETQ. V dropped 4 bases and J dropped 5 bases, with 15 bases sitting between them. The CDR3 here is CASSPEGRRETQYF. Here the CDR3 DNA reads TGCGCCAGCAGCCCGGAAGGCCGCCGGGAGACCCAGTACTTC.

The table lists this clone with a few counts. This chain connects TRBV6-5 to TRBJ1-6; 7 bases match TRBD1. With V trimmed by 8 bases and J by 5 bases, 6 bases remained unmatched. The germline V gene encodes CDR1 MNHEY and CDR2 SVGAGI. The CDR3 consists of 14 residues. Here the CDR3 reads CASGPGQHNSPLHF. For the CDR3, the DNA is TGTGCCAGCGGGCCGGGACAGCATAATTCACCCCTCCACTTT.

The chain uses TRBV19 and TRBJ2-6; 8 bases map to TRBD2. The V gene end was trimmed by 4 bases and the J gene end by 0 bases; junction bases not matched to a gene: 14. The CDR3 spans 20 residues. Looked up from germline, CDR1 is LNHDA and CDR2 is SQIVND (reference sequence). Here the CDR3 reads CASSTPGGEYPLSGANVLTF. In DNA form, the CDR3 reads TGTGCCAGTAGTACCCCCGGGGGGGAATACCCCCTCTCTGGGGCCAACGTCCTGACTTTC.

The gene calls are TRBV7-8 and TRBJ2-1, with D maybe TRBD1 (5 bases). CDR3 length equals 13 residues. Deletions cut 5 bases from V and 5 bases from J, with 10 bases between. Germline CDR1 SGHVS, CDR2 FQNEAQ. The DNA for the CDR3 is TGTGCCAGCAGCGCCGACAGAAACAATGAGCAGTTCTTC. It encodes CASSADRNNEQFF.

This sequence joins TRBV2 and TRBJ1-2; no clear D. Germline CDR1 SNHLY, CDR2 FYNNEI. The CDR3 consists of 14 residues. The V end was cut by 4 bases, the J end by 1 base, with 10 bases between. In nucleotides, the CDR3 is TGTGCCAGCAGTGCGGGAAGAGGTAACTATGGCTACACCTTC. Protein product: CASSAGRGNYGYTF.

The chain joins TRBV27 to TRBJ2-7; 7 bases fit TRBD2. The CDR3 runs to 14 residues. Per the germline V gene, CDR1 is MNHEY and CDR2 is SMNVEV (reference sequence). The trim removed 0 bases at V and 6 bases at J, leaving 5 bases unmatched. CDR3 sequence reads: CASSLSPGGSEQYF. CDR3 coding DNA: TGTGCCAGCAGTTTATCCCCCGGCGGGAGCGAGCAGTACTTC.